This passage covers 9 T cell receptor beta chains from one sample sequenced in a study of OX40 agonist ivuxolimab in advanced cancers. This table comes from immunoSEQ multiplex PCR, and its TCRdb copy is limited to in-frame clones, with some not included. The sample shows about 40,000 clones, more than 75% of them seen only once. Source: CD4+ or CD8+ T cells sorted from blood, taken in a trial of the OX40 agonist ivuxolimab. All receptors come from an adult with an advanced solid tumor such as melanoma, head and neck, liver or kidney cancer.

The chain has TRBV14 and TRBJ2-5; 9 positions agree with TRBD2. The CDR3 loop spans 15 amino acids. From germline, CDR1 is SGHDN and CDR2 FVKESK. J gave up 5 bases and V 5 bases, and 9 bases lay outside the gene matches. The DNA of the CDR3 is TGTGCCAGCAGCTTCCCGGCGGGGGGGCTGGAGACCCAGTACTTC. Residues: CASSFPAGGLETQYF.

V gene TRBV28 combines with J gene TRBJ2-5, with 9 bases lining up with TRBD1. The V gene's germline CDR1 is MDHEN and CDR2 SYDVKM. This CDR3 is built from 16 residues. J gave up 4 bases and V 5 bases, and 11 bases lay outside the gene matches. As DNA, the CDR3 is TGTGCCAGCAGTCCCACGGGGACAGGGTTTCGAGAGACCCAGTACTTC. This translates into CASSPTGTGFRETQYF.

The chain uses TRBV29-1 and TRBJ1-2, with D perhaps TRBD1 (5 bases). This CDR3 is built from 14 residues. Between the trimmed V and J ends, which lost 6 bases and 1 base, there was a span of 15 bases. Germline V lookup: CDR1 SQVTM, CDR2 ANQGSEA. The DNA for the CDR3 is TGCAGCGTAGCGGATGACAGAGATAACTATGGCTACACCTTC. Translated: CSVADDRDNYGYTF.

The chain links TRBV5-6 to TRBJ2-7, with D possibly matching TRBD1 (6 bases). V was trimmed by 5 bases and J by 6 bases, leaving 15 bases between them. This CDR3 contains 13 residues. CDR1 is SGHDT, CDR2 YYEEEE, per germline. CDR3 sequence reads: CASRPQGVFEQYF. DNA of the CDR3: TGTGCCAGCAGACCACAGGGTGTCTTCGAGCAGTACTTC.

The chain's CDR3 is CASSPGKGRTYNEQFF. CDR3 coding DNA: TGTGCCAGCAGCCCTGGGAAGGGCAGGACCTACAATGAGCAGTTCTTC. The J gene is TRBJ2-1, the V gene TRBV7-9; D gene ambiguous. Trimming left V 5 bases short and J 2 bases short, with 16 bases between. The CDR3 totals 16 residues. CDR1 is SEHNR and CDR2 is FQNEAQ in the germline V gene (reference sequence).

The CDR3 region has the DNA TGTGCCAGTAGTATAGCCCCAGGGGGCTACGAGCAGTACTTC. It translates to CASSIAPGGYEQYF. The chain uses TRBV19 and TRBJ2-7; 7 bases line up with TRBD1. Germline trimming cut 1 base from V and 3 bases from J; bases unmatched to any gene: 3. The CDR3 length is 14 residues. Germline CDR1 LNHDA, CDR2 SQIVND (reference sequence).

This CDR3 reads CASSLPGELFF. The CDR3 region has the DNA TGTGCCAGCAGCCTCCCCGGGGAGCTGTTTTTT. The chain links TRBV5-4 to TRBJ2-2; D ambiguous. Trimming removed 4 bases at V and 6 bases at J, with 4 bases between. The CDR3 loop spans 11 amino acids. The germline CDR1 and CDR2 sequences are SGHNT and YYREEE (reference sequence).

The CDR3 is CAWSLNTEAFF. CDR3 in DNA: TGTGCCTGGTCGTTGAACACTGAAGCTTTCTTT. The chain uses TRBV30 and TRBJ1-1, with D unresolved. Germline-derived CDR1 and CDR2 are GTSNPN and SVGIG (reference sequence). There are 11 residues in the CDR3. The germline V and J ends were trimmed by 5 bases and 0 bases, with 4 bases remaining between them.

The chain combines TRBV29-1 with TRBJ1-2; TRBD1 is a possible D gene (5 bases). This CDR3 has 14 residues. Trimming removed 2 bases from V and 3 bases from J, with 13 bases in between. CDR1 SQVTM and CDR2 ANQGSEA come from the germline V gene. The CDR3 spells CSVERGTEDYGYTF. CDR3 sequence (DNA): TGCAGCGTTGAACGGGGGACGGAGGACTATGGCTACACCTTC.